The rows below give T cell receptor beta chains drawn from one sample of a study of T cells in localized non-small cell lung cancer. TCRdb's table, derived via immunoSEQ multiplex PCR, lists solely in-frame clones and lacks some. The profile shows under 55,000 clones, around three quarters of them singletons. Specimen: PBMCs, collected before any cancer treatment. These receptors were taken from a woman aged 35-70 years with stage II lung adenocarcinoma. The CDR3 runs from the conserved cysteine through the conserved F or W. A D gene is named only where the DNA matches it firmly. Rows give clone size only sometimes, using once, few, many, or a class for an expanded clone.

d_gene: -; j_gene: TRBJ1-6; abundance: -; v_gene: TRBV19; CDR3aa: CASSTVEGTWNSPLHF; CDR3nt: TGTGCCAGTAGCACCGTGGAGGGGACGTGGAATTCACCCCTCCACTTT
d_gene: TRBD1; j_gene: TRBJ2-7; abundance: -; v_gene: TRBV6-5; CDR3aa: CASSYDADREAEQYF; CDR3nt: TGTGCCAGCAGTTACGACGCCGACAGGGAAGCAGAGCAGTACTTC
d_gene: TRBD2; j_gene: TRBJ2-2; abundance: -; v_gene: TRBV9; CDR3aa: CASSVEGGRETGELFF; CDR3nt: TGTGCCAGCAGCGTAGAAGGAGGGAGGGAGACCGGGGAGCTGTTTTTT
d_gene: -; j_gene: TRBJ2-4; abundance: -; v_gene: TRBV27; CDR3aa: CASSLSKEGNIQYF; CDR3nt: TGTGCCAGCAGTTTATCGAAGGAGGGAAACATTCAGTACTTC
d_gene: -; j_gene: TRBJ1-1; abundance: -; v_gene: TRBV6-6; CDR3aa: CASIRLGGLTYEAFF; CDR3nt: TGTGCCAGCATTAGACTGGGGGGCCTTACCTATGAAGCTTTCTTT
d_gene: -; j_gene: TRBJ1-3; abundance: -; v_gene: TRBV7-6; CDR3aa: CASSPGTSGNTIYF; CDR3nt: TGTGCCAGCAGCCCTGGGACATCTGGAAACACCATATATTTT
d_gene: TRBD2; j_gene: TRBJ2-2; abundance: -; v_gene: TRBV5-1; CDR3aa: CASSLILRGGLPGELFF; CDR3nt: TGCGCCAGCAGCTTAATCCTACGGGGGGGTTTGCCCGGGGAGCTGTTTTTT
d_gene: TRBD1; j_gene: TRBJ1-2; abundance: -; v_gene: TRBV6-1; CDR3aa: CASVRTGGGYGYTF; CDR3nt: TGTGCCAGCGTTCGGACAGGGGGCGGATATGGCTACACCTTC
d_gene: TRBD1; j_gene: TRBJ2-5; abundance: once; v_gene: TRBV29-1; CDR3aa: CSVPLPGQFETQYF; CDR3nt: TGCAGCGTCCCTCTCCCGGGACAGTTTGAGACCCAGTACTTC
d_gene: -; j_gene: TRBJ2-2; abundance: -; v_gene: TRBV7-9; CDR3aa: CASSPAMNTGELFF; CDR3nt: TGTGCCAGCAGCCCGGCGATGAACACCGGGGAGCTGTTTTTT
d_gene: -; j_gene: TRBJ2-2; abundance: -; v_gene: TRBV5-4; CDR3aa: CASSLLNLGRSVIHGELFF; CDR3nt: TGTGCCAGCAGCTTGTTGAACCTCGGACGTTCAGTGATTCACGGGGAGCTGTTTTTT
d_gene: -; j_gene: TRBJ1-1; abundance: -; v_gene: TRBV4-2; CDR3aa: CASSLSGLGGYEAFF; CDR3nt: TGTGCCAGCAGCCTCTCGGGCCTAGGAGGGTATGAAGCTTTCTTT
d_gene: -; j_gene: TRBJ1-4; abundance: once; v_gene: TRBV6-5; CDR3aa: CASSYEGATNEKLFF; CDR3nt: TGTGCCAGCAGTTATGAGGGGGCAACTAATGAAAAACTGTTTTTT
d_gene: -; j_gene: TRBJ2-7; abundance: -; v_gene: TRBV18; CDR3aa: CASSAPDTSYEQYF; CDR3nt: TGTGCCAGCTCAGCCCCGGACACCTCCTACGAGCAGTACTTC
d_gene: TRBD1; j_gene: TRBJ1-5; abundance: -; v_gene: TRBV18; CDR3aa: CASSPEGAQPQHF; CDR3nt: TGTGCCAGCTCACCGGAGGGGGCTCAGCCCCAGCATTTT
d_gene: -; j_gene: TRBJ2-2; abundance: few; v_gene: TRBV2; CDR3aa: CASTRDANTGELFF; CDR3nt: TGTGCCAGCACGCGGGACGCGAACACCGGGGAGCTGTTTTTT
d_gene: TRBD1; j_gene: TRBJ1-5; abundance: few; v_gene: TRBV28; CDR3aa: CASRQGTSQPQHF; CDR3nt: TGTGCCAGCAGACAGGGGACCAGTCAGCCCCAGCATTTT
d_gene: -; j_gene: TRBJ2-5; abundance: once; v_gene: TRBV25-1; CDR3aa: CASSQVGGIQETQYF; CDR3nt: TGTGCCAGCAGCCAAGTAGGGGGGATCCAAGAGACCCAGTACTTC